A selection of T cell receptor beta chains follows, all from one sample in a study of blood T cell repertoires in COVID-19. Clones were read by immunoSEQ multiplex PCR, and TCRdb kept only the in-frame ones, dropping some. Of 90,000 to 120,000 clones in the sample, about 86% were seen once. Sequences were obtained from PBMCs or T cells enriched from blood (not recorded which). These receptors originate from a woman between 50 and 59 years old who had recovered from COVID-19. Both conserved end residues are part of each CDR3. Each record gives: clone size, J gene, V gene, D gene, CDR3 protein, CDR3 DNA. A D gene is named only where the DNA matches it firmly. The size field is filled for only some rows; it gives once, few, many or a size class.

.,TRBJ2-3,TRBV19,TRBD2,CASRNSGGSDTQYF,TGTGCCAGTCGTAATAGCGGGGGGTCGGATACGCAGTATTTT
.,TRBJ1-5,TRBV6-1,.,CASSDGLALSNQPQHF,TGTGCCAGCAGTGACGGTTTAGCCCTTAGCAATCAGCCCCAGCATTTT
.,TRBJ2-5,TRBV5-1,TRBD2,CASSLLPMVAGRETQYF,TGCGCCAGCAGCTTGTTGCCTATGGTAGCGGGACGGGAGACCCAGTACTTC
.,TRBJ2-5,TRBV25-1,.,CASGLGYQETQYF,TGTGCCAGCGGCTTGGGCTACCAAGAGACCCAGTACTTC
.,TRBJ1-4,TRBV11-2,TRBD1,CASSLGQGAANEKLFF,TGTGCCAGCAGCTTAGGGCAGGGGGCAGCTAATGAAAAACTGTTTTTT
.,TRBJ2-7,TRBV30,.,CAWSRGYEQYF,TGTGCCTGGAGTAGAGGCTACGAGCAGTACTTC
once,TRBJ2-4,TRBV7-8,.,CASSLVVLGSPGAKNIQYF,TGTGCCAGCAGCTTAGTCGTTTTGGGCAGCCCGGGGGCCAAAAACATTCAGTACTTC
once,TRBJ2-5,TRBV4-1,.,CASSAGGGIKETQYF,TGCGCCAGCAGCGCGGGCGGCGGGATAAAAGAGACCCAGTACTTC
.,TRBJ1-5,TRBV19,.,CATSSGRANQPQHF,TGTGCCACCTCTTCGGGCAGGGCCAATCAGCCCCAGCATTTT
once,TRBJ1-2,TRBV6-1,TRBD1,CASSENRGASYGYTF,TGTGCCAGCAGTGAGAACAGGGGGGCCTCCTATGGCTACACCTTC
.,TRBJ2-1,TRBV10-2,TRBD2,CASSRSGGARNEQFF,TGCGCCAGCAGTCGCAGCGGGGGGGCCCGCAATGAGCAGTTCTTC
few,TRBJ1-1,TRBV28,.,CASSLLGQKNTEAFF,TGTGCCAGCAGTTTACTCGGACAGAAGAACACTGAAGCTTTCTTT
.,TRBJ2-7,TRBV7-9,TRBD2,CATKGGDRHYEQYF,TGTGCCACCAAGGGAGGGGACCGACACTACGAGCAGTACTTC
.,TRBJ2-2,TRBV6-1,.,CASSESGGWTGELFF,TGTGCCAGCAGTGAAAGTGGGGGGTGGACCGGGGAGCTGTTTTTT
.,TRBJ2-7,TRBV6-5,TRBD1,CATAGGSGYEQYF,TGTGCCACCGCAGGGGGCTCGGGGTACGAGCAGTACTTC
.,TRBJ2-7,TRBV28,TRBD2,CASSSSGTSGSHEQYF,TGTGCCAGCAGTTCCTCCGGGACTAGCGGGAGCCACGAGCAGTACTTC
.,TRBJ1-6,TRBV7-9,TRBD1,CASSLVQGNPPLHF,TGTGCCAGCAGCTTAGTACAGGGGAACCCACCCCTCCACTTT
.,TRBJ2-5,TRBV5-1,TRBD2,CASSLVGLAGGQETQYF,TGCGCCAGCAGCTTGGTTGGGCTAGCGGGGGGCCAAGAGACCCAGTACTTC
.,TRBJ1-2,TRBV19,.,CASSKPPNYGYTF,TGTGCCAGTAGTAAGCCGCCTAACTATGGCTACACCTTC
.,TRBJ1-2,TRBV3-1/TRBV3-2,TRBD1,CASSQDLFGTAKSNYGYTF,TGTGCCAGCAGCCAAGATCTTTTCGGGACAGCTAAATCTAACTATGGCTACACCTTC
.,TRBJ1-5,TRBV28,.,CASRRSGQGMYSNQPQHF,TGTGCCAGCAGGCGTAGCGGGCAGGGGATGTATAGCAATCAGCCCCAGCATTTT
.,TRBJ2-3,TRBV6-6,.,CASSLNTDTQYF,TGTGCCAGCAGCCTTAACACAGATACGCAGTATTTT
few,TRBJ1-2,TRBV6-5,TRBD1,CASSPGTGTPYGYTF,TGTGCCAGCAGTCCCGGGACAGGGACCCCCTATGGCTACACCTTC
once,TRBJ2-7,TRBV28,.,CASRPPGLDYEQYF,TGTGCCAGCAGACCGCCGGGACTGGACTACGAGCAGTACTTC
few,TRBJ2-6,TRBV19,.,CASRRAGVANVLTF,TGTGCCAGTAGAAGGGCAGGGGTGGCCAACGTCCTGACTTTC
.,TRBJ2-5,TRBV2,TRBD2,CASNSGTSNPRETQYF,TGTGCCAGCAATTCCGGGACTAGTAACCCCAGGGAGACCCAGTACTTC
.,TRBJ2-1,TRBV29-1,.,CSGKGALYNEQFF,TGCAGCGGAAAAGGGGCTCTCTACAATGAGCAGTTCTTC
.,TRBJ2-5,TRBV3-1/TRBV3-2,TRBD2,CASSQGTSGSDQETQYF,TGTGCCAGCAGCCAAGGTACTAGCGGGAGTGATCAAGAGACCCAGTACTTC